This paragraph covers one T cell receptor beta chain sequence. Its antigen is unidentified. CDR3 length equals 14 residues. Trimming pared 6 bases from V and 3 bases from J, leaving 18 bases between. Per germline, CDR1 SQVTM and CDR2 ANQGSEA. These data belong to a study of shared clonotypes between healthy human individuals. General observations from the study: Tissues were not sampled, only blood, and their repertoires likely differ.

Measured with immunoSEQ multiplex PCR; TCRdb has only the in-frame clones, and not every one. This table has roughly 2.2 million clones, approximately 90% appearing once. This clonotype originated in a man aged 18 to 30 in good health. Some clones in this sample may be carry-over from other donors' samples. The chain is built from TRBV29-1 and TRBJ2-7; either TRBD1 or TRBD2 may supply D (6 bases each). Sequencing used naive CD4+ T cells from PBMCs. Subset meaning: CD45RA+ positively selected. The CDR3 sequence: CSVKTGTGVYEQYF. CDR3 nucleotides: TGCAGCGTCAAAACAGGGACGGGAGTCTACGAGCAGTACTTC.